This T cell receptor (beta chain) was sequenced in a study of T cell changes during pregnancy in multiple sclerosis. This CDR3 spans 13 amino acids. Per germline, CDR1 LNHDA and CDR2 SQIVND (reference sequence). Deletions cut 3 bases from V and 4 bases from J, with 9 bases between. TCRdb's copy holds only in-frame clones and misses some; the assay was immunoSEQ multiplex PCR. Seen here are 95,000 to 150,000 clones, approximately 93% observed once, and the top ten hold 6.2%. V is TRBV19 and J is TRBJ1-1; perhaps TRBD1 as D (5 bases). Sequencing was performed on peripheral blood, taken before pregnancy. The TCR comes from a female donor with multiple sclerosis, enrolled in a pregnancy study. CDR3 sequence: CASSIKGRTEAFF. The DNA of the CDR3 is TGTGCCAGTAGTATTAAGGGGCGCACTGAAGCTTTCTTT.